This TCR beta chain was sequenced during a study of shared clonotypes between healthy human individuals. This clone was seen a handful of times. This sample includes further DNA sequences coding for the same CDR3. Trimming shortened V by 2 bases and J by 3 bases, and 5 bases separated the two germline ends. The CDR3 consists of 12 residues. CDR1 and CDR2 (germline): MDHEN, SYDVKM. Assay used: immunoSEQ multiplex PCR; TCRdb lists only in-frame clones, some missing. The profile shows under 1,900,000 clones, about 98.5% of them singletons. What was sequenced was naive CD4+ T cells sorted from blood. Subset indicated: CD45RA+ positively selected. This clonotype was sampled from a man aged 30 to 39 in good health. The chain has TRBV28 and TRBJ2-7; TRBD1 is a possible D gene (5 bases). The CDR3 sequence: CASSLQGYEQYF. DNA for the CDR3: TGTGCCAGCAGTTTACAGGGCTACGAGCAGTACTTC.